This T cell receptor beta chain was found in a study of molecular identifiers for immune sequencing clone quantification. The study's findings and limits: Spiked Jurkat TCR RNA originating from one cell could reportedly be identified amid about a million naive cells. In naive cells, under 1% of molecules belonged to clones above 20 RNA copies, against over 98% in effector cells.

CDR1 and CDR2 (germline): SEHNR, FQNEAQ (reference sequence). This CDR3 region has 19 residues. The ends were cut back, 1 base at V and 5 bases at J, with 26 bases in the middle. Ten or more counts support this clonotype. Its target is unknown. Library preparation followed earlier protocols using designated TCR primers. Via MiXCR, TCRdb re-called the PCR reads, giving one row per CDR3 protein. The sample shows about half a million distinct CDR3 sequences, around a fifth of them seen only once. The authors sorted naive CD8 T cells as CD8+CD4-CCR7+CD45RA+. J is TRBJ2-5 and V is TRBV7-9; possibly TRBD1 or TRBD2 for D (5 bases each). The TCR sequence derives from a human donor in good health. Some libraries in this study had Jurkat cell RNA spiked in. The sequenced sample consisted of naive CD8+ T cells from blood, with Jurkat cell RNA spiked in. The subset: FACS-sorted CD8+CD4-CCR7+CD45RA+ naive T cells. CDR3 sequence: CASSLVPWARDEGLETQYF. As DNA, the CDR3 is TGTGCCAGCAGCTTAGTCCCTTGGGCCCGGGACGAAGGGCTGGAGACCCAGTACTTC.